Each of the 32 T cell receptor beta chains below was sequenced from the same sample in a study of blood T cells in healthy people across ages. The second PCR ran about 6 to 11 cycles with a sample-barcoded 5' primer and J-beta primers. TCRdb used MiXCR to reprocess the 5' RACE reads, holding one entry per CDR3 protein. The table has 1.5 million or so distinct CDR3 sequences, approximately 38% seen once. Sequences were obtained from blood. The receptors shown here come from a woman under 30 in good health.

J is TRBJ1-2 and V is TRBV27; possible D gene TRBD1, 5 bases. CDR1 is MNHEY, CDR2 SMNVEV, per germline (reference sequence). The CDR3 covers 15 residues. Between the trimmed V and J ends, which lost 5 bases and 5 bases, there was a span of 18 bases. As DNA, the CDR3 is TGTGCCAGCAGTGTAGACCTAGACAGCAGATATGGCTACACCTTC. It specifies CASSVDLDSRYGYTF.

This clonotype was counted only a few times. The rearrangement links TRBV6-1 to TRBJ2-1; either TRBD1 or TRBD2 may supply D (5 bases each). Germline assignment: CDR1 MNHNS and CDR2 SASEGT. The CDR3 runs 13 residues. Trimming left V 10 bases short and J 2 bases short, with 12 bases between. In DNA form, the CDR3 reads TGTGCCACGGGGCAGCAAACCTACAATGAGCAGTTCTTC. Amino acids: CATGQQTYNEQFF.

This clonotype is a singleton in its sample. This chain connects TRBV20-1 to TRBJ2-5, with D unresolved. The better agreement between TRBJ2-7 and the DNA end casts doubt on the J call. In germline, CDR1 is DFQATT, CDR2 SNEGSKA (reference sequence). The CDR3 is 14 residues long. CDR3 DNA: TGCAGTGCTAGAGGAGGCTGGGTAAGCGACGAGCAGTACTTC. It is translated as CSARGGWVSDEQYF.

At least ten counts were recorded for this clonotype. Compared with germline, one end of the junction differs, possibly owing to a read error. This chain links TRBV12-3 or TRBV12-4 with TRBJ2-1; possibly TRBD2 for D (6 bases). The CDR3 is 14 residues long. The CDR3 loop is CASSLGGAYNEQFF. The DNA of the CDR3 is TGTGCCAGCAGCTTAGGCGGGGCCTACAATGAGCAGTTCTTC.

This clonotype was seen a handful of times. CDR3 in DNA: TGTGCCTCTTGGGGGGTCAGCTATGGCTACACCTTC. Protein product: CASWGVSYGYTF. The chain links TRBV6-5 to TRBJ1-2, with D possibly being TRBD1 (5 bases). The CDR3 covers 12 residues. Germline CDR1 MNHEY, CDR2 SVGAGI. Trimming left V 11 bases short and J 4 bases short, with 14 bases between.

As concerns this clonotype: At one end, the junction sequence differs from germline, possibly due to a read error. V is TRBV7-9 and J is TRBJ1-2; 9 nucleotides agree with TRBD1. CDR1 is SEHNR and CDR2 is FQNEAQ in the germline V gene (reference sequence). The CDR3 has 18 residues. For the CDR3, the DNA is TGTGCCAGCAGCTTATTGGGGGGGACAGGGATTCGACCCTATGGCTGCACCTTC. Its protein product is CASSLLGGTGIRPYGCTF.

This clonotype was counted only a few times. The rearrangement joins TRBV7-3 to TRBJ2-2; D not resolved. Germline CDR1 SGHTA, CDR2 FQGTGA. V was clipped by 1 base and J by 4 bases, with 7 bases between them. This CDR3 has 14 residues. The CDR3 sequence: CASSLRSPTGELFF. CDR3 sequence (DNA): TGTGCCAGCAGCTTAAGATCCCCCACCGGGGAGCTGTTTTTT.

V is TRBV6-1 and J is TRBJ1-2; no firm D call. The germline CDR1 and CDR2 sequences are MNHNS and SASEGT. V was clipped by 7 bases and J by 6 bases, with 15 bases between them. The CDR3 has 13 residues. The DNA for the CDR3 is TGTGCCAGCATACTATTACCACTAAATGGCTACACCTTC. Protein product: CASILLPLNGYTF.

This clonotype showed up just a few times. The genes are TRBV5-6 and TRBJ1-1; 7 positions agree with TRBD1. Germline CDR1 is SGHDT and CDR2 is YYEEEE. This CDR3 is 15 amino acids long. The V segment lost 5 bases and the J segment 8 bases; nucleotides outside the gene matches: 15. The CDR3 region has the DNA TGTGCCAGCAGTTTTCCCGGGACAGAGTATAAGGAAGCTTTCTTT. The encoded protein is CASSFPGTEYKEAFF.

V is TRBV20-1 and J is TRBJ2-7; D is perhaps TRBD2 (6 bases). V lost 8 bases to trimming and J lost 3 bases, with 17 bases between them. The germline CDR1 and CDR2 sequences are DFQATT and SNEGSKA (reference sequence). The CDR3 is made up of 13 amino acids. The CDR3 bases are TGCAGTTTCCCCGGGAGCGGCAACTACGAGCAGTACTTC. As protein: CSFPGSGNYEQYF.

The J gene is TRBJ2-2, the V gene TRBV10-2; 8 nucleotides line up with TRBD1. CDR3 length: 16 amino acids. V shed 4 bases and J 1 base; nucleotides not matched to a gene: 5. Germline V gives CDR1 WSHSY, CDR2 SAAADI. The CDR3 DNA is TGCGCCAGCAGTGGCAGGGGGCGCGGGAACACCGGGGAGCTGTTTTTT. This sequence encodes CASSGRGRGNTGELFF.

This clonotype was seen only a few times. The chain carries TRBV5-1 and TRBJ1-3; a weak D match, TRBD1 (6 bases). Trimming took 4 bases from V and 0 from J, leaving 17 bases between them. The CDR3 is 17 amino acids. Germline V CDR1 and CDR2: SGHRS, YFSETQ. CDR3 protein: CASSPMWGGSSGNTIYF. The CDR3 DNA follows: TGCGCCAGCAGCCCCATGTGGGGGGGCAGCTCTGGAAACACCATATATTTT.

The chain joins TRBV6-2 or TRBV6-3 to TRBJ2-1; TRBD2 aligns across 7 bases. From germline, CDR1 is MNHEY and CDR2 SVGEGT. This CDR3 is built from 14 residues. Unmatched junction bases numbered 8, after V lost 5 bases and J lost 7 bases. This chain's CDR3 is CASSKGGSPNEQFF. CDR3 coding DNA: TGTGCCAGCAGTAAAGGCGGGAGCCCAAATGAGCAGTTCTTC.

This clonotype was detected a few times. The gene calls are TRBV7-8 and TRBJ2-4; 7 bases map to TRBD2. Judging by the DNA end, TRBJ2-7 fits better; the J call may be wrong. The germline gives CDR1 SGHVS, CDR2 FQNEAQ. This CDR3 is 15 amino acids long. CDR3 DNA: TGTGCCAGCAGCTATGTCGGCGGGAGTGGGTACGAGCAGTACTTC. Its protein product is CASSYVGGSGYEQYF.

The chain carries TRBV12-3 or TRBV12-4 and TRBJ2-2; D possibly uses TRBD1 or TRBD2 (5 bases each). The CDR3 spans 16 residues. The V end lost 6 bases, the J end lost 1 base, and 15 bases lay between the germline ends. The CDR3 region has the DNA TGTGCCAGCAGGCCGTGGGGGACCGGGAACACCGGGGAGCTGTTTTTT. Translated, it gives CASRPWGTGNTGELFF.

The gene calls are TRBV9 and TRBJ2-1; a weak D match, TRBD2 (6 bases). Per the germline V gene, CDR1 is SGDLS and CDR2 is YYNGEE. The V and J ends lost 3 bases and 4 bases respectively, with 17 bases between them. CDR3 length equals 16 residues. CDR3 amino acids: CASSGIAEGWYNEQFF. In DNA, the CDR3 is TGTGCCAGCAGCGGAATAGCGGAGGGATGGTACAATGAGCAGTTCTTC.

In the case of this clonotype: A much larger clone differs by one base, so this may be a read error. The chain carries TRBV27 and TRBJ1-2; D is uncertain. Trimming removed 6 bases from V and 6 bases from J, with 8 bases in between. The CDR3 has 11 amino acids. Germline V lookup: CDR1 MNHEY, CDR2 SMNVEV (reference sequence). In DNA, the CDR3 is TGTGCCAGCAGCCACGGGGATGGCTACACCTTC. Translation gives CASSHGDGYTF.

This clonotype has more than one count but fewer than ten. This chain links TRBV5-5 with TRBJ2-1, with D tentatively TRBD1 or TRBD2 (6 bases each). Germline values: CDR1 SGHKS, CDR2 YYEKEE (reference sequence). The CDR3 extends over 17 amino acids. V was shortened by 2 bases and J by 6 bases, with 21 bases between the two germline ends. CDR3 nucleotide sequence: TGTGCCAGCAGCTTTGAGTCACGGGGGCTATCAGGCAATGAGCAGTTCTTC. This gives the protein CASSFESRGLSGNEQFF.

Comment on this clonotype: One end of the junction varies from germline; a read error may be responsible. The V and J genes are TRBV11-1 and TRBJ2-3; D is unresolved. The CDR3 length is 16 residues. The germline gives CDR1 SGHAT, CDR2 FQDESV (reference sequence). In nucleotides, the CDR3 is TGTACCAGCAGCTATTACGACCATCTGCCCACAGATACGCAGTATTTT. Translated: CTSSYYDHLPTDTQYF.

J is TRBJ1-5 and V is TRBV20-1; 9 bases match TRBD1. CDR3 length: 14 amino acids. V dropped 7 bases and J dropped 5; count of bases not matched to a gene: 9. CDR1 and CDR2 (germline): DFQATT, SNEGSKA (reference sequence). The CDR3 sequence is CSGAGDRDYQPQHF. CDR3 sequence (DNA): TGCAGTGGGGCGGGGGACAGGGATTATCAGCCCCAGCATTTT.

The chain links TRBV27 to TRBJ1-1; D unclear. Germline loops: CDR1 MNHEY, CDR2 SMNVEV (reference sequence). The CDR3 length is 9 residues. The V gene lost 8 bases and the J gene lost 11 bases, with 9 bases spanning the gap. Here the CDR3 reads CASLARAFF. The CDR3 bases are TGTGCCAGCTTGGCGAGGGCTTTCTTT.

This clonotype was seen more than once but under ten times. The CDR3 reads CSARDLVAGVHEQYF. The CDR3 coding sequence is TGCAGTGCTAGAGATTTGGTAGCGGGAGTCCACGAGCAGTACTTC. The chain carries TRBV20-1 and TRBJ2-7; 9 nucleotides align to TRBD2. From germline, CDR1 is DFQATT and CDR2 SNEGSKA (reference sequence). The trim removed 0 bases at V and 5 bases at J, leaving 8 bases unmatched. The CDR3 totals 15 residues.

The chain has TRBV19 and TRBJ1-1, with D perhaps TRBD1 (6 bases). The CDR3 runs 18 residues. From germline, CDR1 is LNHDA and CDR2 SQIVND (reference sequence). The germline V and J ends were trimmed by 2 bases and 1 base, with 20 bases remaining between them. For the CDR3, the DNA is TGTGCCAGTAGTATATCGGGCAGGGGTTCCACCTGGAACACTGAAGCTTTCTTT. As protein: CASSISGRGSTWNTEAFF.

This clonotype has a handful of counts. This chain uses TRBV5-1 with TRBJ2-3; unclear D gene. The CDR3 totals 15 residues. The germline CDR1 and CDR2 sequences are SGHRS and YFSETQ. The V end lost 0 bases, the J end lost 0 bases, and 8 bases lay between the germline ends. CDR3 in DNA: TGCGCCAGCAGCTTGGAACAAGCTAGCACAGATACGCAGTATTTT. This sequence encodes CASSLEQASTDTQYF.

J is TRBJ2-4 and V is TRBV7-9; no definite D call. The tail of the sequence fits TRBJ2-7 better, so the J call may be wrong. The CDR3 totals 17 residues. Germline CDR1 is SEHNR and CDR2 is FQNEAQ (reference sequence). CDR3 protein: CASSPPNRAGKTYEQYF. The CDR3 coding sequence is TGTGCCAGCAGCCCACCCAACCGGGCAGGAAAAACCTACGAGCAGTACTTC.

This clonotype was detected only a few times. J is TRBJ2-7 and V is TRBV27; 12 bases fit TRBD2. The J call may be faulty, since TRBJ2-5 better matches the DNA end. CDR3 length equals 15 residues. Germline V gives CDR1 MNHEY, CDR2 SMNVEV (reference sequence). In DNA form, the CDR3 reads TGTGCCAGCAGTTCTCGACTAGCGGGGGTGGAGACCCAGTACTTC. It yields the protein CASSSRLAGVETQYF.

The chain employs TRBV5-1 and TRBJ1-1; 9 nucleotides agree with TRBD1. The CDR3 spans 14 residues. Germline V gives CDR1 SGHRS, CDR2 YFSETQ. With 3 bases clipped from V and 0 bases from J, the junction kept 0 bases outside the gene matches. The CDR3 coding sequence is TGCGCCAGCAGCTGGGACAGGGTGAACACTGAAGCTTTCTTT. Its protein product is CASSWDRVNTEAFF. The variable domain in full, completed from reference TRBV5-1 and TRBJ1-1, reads KAGVTQTPRYLIKTRGQQVTLSCSPISGHRSVSWYQQTPGQGLQFLFEYFSETQRNKGNFPGRFSGRQFSNSRSEMNVSTLELGDSALYLCASSWDRVNTEAFFGQGTRLTVV.

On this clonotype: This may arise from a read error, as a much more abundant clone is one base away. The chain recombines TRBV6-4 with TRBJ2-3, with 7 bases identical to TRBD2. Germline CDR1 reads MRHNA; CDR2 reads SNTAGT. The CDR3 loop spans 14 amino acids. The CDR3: CASSEVAGTDAQYF. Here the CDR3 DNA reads TGTGCCAGCAGTGAGGTAGCGGGCACAGATGCGCAGTATTTT.

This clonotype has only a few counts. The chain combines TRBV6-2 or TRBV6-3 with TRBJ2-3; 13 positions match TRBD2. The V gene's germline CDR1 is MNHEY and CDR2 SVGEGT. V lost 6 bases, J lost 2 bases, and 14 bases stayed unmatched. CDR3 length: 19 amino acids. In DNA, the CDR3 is TGTGCCAGCAGCTACCAAACGGACACTAGCGGGAGGGCCACAGATACGCAGTATTTT. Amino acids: CASSYQTDTSGRATDTQYF.

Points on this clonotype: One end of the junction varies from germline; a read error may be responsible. Here the CDR3 DNA reads TGCGCCAGCAACCAACCGGGACACGTGTCCTACGAGCAGTACTTC. Its protein is CASNQPGHVSYEQYF. The chain couples TRBV4-1 to TRBJ2-7; D may be TRBD1 (6 bases). Germline assignment: CDR1 MGHRA and CDR2 YSYEKL. The CDR3 covers 15 residues.

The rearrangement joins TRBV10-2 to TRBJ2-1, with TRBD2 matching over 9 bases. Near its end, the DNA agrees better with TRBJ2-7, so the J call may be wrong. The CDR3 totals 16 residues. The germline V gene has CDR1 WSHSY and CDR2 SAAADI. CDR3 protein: CASSDVGGGGYNEQYF. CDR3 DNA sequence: TGCGCCAGCAGTGATGTGGGCGGGGGGGGTTACAATGAGCAGTACTTC.

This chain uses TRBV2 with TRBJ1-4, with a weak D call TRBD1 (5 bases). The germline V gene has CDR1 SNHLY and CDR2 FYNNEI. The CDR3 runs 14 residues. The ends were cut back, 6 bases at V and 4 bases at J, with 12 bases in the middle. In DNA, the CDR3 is TGTGCCAGCAGAGCCGGGACGTATAATGAAAAACTGTTTTTT. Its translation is CASRAGTYNEKLFF.